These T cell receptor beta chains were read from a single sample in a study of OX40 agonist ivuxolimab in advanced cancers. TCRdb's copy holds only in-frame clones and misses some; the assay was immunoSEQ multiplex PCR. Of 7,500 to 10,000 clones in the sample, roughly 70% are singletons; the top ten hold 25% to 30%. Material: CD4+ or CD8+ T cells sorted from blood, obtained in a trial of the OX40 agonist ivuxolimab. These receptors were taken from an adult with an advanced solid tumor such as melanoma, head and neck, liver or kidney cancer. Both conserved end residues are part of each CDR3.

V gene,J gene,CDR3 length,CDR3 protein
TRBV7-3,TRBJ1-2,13,CASSPDGNYGYTF
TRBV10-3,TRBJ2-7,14,CAISDEKETYEQYF
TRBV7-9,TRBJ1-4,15,CASSLRQSTNEKLFF
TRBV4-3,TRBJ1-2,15,CASSQEDGIPYGYTF
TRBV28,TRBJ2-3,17,CASSPPTGTGVADTQYF
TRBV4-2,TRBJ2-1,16,CASSQYRDPPYNEQFF
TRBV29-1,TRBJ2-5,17,CSVEDPHATWVPETQYF
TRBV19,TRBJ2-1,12,CASSIVRNEQFF
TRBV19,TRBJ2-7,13,CAPIGGFFYEQYF
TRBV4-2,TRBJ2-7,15,CASSQESGGFYEQYF
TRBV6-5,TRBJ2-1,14,CASSYRQGQDEQFF